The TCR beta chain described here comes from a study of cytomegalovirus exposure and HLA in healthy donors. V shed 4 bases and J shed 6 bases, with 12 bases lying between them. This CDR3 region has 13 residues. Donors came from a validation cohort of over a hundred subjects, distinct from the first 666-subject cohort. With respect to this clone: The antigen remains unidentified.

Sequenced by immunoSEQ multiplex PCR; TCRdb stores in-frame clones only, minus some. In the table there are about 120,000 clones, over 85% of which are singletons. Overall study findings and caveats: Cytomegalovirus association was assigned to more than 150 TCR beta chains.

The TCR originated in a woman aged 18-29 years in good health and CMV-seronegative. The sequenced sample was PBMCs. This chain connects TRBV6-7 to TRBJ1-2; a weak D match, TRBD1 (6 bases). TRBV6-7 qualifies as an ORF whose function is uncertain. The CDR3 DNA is TGTGCCAGCAGTTCTCCGGGGGGCAATGGCTACACCTTC. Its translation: CASSSPGGNGYTF.